These 9 T cell receptor beta chains were all obtained from the same sample, sequenced in a study of blood T cell repertoires in COVID-19. Using immunoSEQ multiplex PCR, the repertoire was profiled, and TCRdb retains in-frame clones only, with some absent. The sample shows about 300,000 clones, under 90% of them seen only once. Sequencing was carried out using PBMCs or T cells enriched from blood (not recorded which). All receptors derive from a woman aged 45 to 65 who had been exposed to COVID-19.

This chain joins TRBV2 and TRBJ2-5, with 14 positions matching TRBD2. Trimming cost V 6 bases and J 1 base; bases outside gene matches: 4. Germline loops: CDR1 SNHLY, CDR2 FYNNEI. The CDR3 contains 16 residues. CDR3 residues: CASRGGTSGSQETQYF. DNA for the CDR3: TGTGCCAGCAGAGGTGGGACTAGCGGGAGCCAAGAGACCCAGTACTTC. The full variable domain, rest sourced from reference TRBV2 and TRBJ2-5, is EPEVTQTPSHQVTQMGQEVILRCVPISNHLYFYWYRQILGQKVEFLVSFYNNEISEKSEIFDDQFSVERPDGSNFTLKIRSTKLEDSAMYFCASRGGTSGSQETQYFGPGTRLLVL.

This clone is a singleton in its sample. The chain links TRBV9 to TRBJ2-5; D might be TRBD1 (5 bases). The length of the CDR3 is 14 residues. V gave up 2 bases and J gave up 2 bases, with 10 bases separating them. CDR1 is SGDLS and CDR2 is YYNGEE in the germline V gene. CDR3 sequence (DNA): TGTGCCAGCAGCGTTGGTAGGGGACAAGAGACCCAGTACTTC. This gives the protein CASSVGRGQETQYF.

J is TRBJ1-2 and V is TRBV6-1; 7 nucleotides match TRBD1. The germline V gene encodes CDR1 MNHNS and CDR2 SASEGT. The CDR3 is 14 residues long. V shed 2 bases and J 8 bases; nucleotides not matched to a gene: 8. The CDR3 is CASSELTGTYGYTF. The CDR3 DNA sequence: TGTGCCAGCAGTGAACTGACAGGGACTTACGGCTACACCTTC.

J is TRBJ2-7 and V is TRBV5-1; TRBD1 might be the D (6 bases). The ends were cut back, 0 bases at V and 3 bases at J, with 10 bases in the middle. CDR1 and CDR2 from the germline V gene are SGHRS and YFSETQ. The CDR3 extends over 14 amino acids. The CDR3 DNA reads TGCGCCAGCAGCTTGGAGTTAGGGGGCTACGAGCAGTACTTC. Translated, it gives CASSLELGGYEQYF.

The J gene is TRBJ1-4, the V gene TRBV5-1; tentatively, D is TRBD1 (6 bases). V was cut by 3 bases and J by 0 bases, with 9 bases left in between. This CDR3 has 15 residues. Germline CDR1 SGHRS, CDR2 YFSETQ. The CDR3 sequence is CASSSQGATNEKLFF. The CDR3 DNA sequence: TGCGCCAGCAGCTCACAGGGTGCAACTAATGAAAAACTGTTTTTT. The variable domain in full, completed from reference TRBV5-1 and TRBJ1-4, reads KAGVTQTPRYLIKTRGQQVTLSCSPISGHRSVSWYQQTPGQGLQFLFEYFSETQRNKGNFPGRFSGRQFSNSRSEMNVSTLELGDSALYLCASSSQGATNEKLFFGSGTQLSVL.

The genes are TRBV5-6 and TRBJ2-5, with D hard to call. Germline V gene lookup returns CDR1 SGHDT and CDR2 YYEEEE. The CDR3 is 14 residues long. The V and J ends lost 5 bases and 0 bases respectively, with 11 bases between them. CDR3 bases: TGTGCCAGCAGGTCCGTGGCAAACCAAGAGACCCAGTACTTC. This codes for CASRSVANQETQYF.

This rearrangement joins TRBV19 to TRBJ2-1; 9 bases are a match to TRBD2. The germline V gene has CDR1 LNHDA and CDR2 SQIVND (reference sequence). This CDR3 region has 20 residues. V gave up 0 bases and J gave up 0 bases; unmatched junction bases: 12. The CDR3 here is CASSIDLPAGGLSSYNEQFF. Here the CDR3 DNA reads TGTGCCAGTAGTATAGATCTTCCAGCGGGGGGACTTTCCTCCTACAATGAGCAGTTCTTC.

The rearrangement joins TRBV2 to TRBJ2-5, with TRBD2 matching 8 bases. In germline, CDR1 is SNHLY, CDR2 FYNNEI. The CDR3 runs 12 residues. The junction had 4 bases not matched to a gene; V was cut back by 11 bases and J by 2 bases. This CDR3 is CALGRGQETQYF. The CDR3 nucleotides read TGTGCCCTCGGGAGGGGGCAAGAGACCCAGTACTTC.

The V call is TRBV24-1, the J call TRBJ2-5; D is perhaps TRBD1 (6 bases). V dropped 4 bases and J dropped 5 bases, with 16 bases sitting between them. The germline CDR1 and CDR2 sequences are KGHDR and SFDVKD. The CDR3 spans 15 residues. CDR3 DNA: TGTGCCACCAGTGAGTCTACAGGGTTTAGGGAGACCCAGTACTTC. Amino acids: CATSESTGFRETQYF.